This T cell receptor beta chain stems from a study of blood T cell repertoires in COVID-19. Turning to the study itself: Nucleic acid was either cDNA or gDNA, and it came from T cells, B-cell-depleted T cells, or PBMCs.

This CDR3 has 13 residues. CDR1 is SQVTM, CDR2 ANQGSEA, per germline. The V and J ends lost 7 bases and 4 bases respectively, with 16 bases between them. Only in-frame clones appear in the TCRdb table, and some are missing; sequencing was by immunoSEQ multiplex PCR. The table lists roughly 200,000 clones, 87% of them singletons. The TCR comes from a woman aged 18-29 years who had recovered from COVID-19. The chain joins TRBV29-1 to TRBJ1-2; D unresolved. Source material: peripheral blood. CDR3 nucleotide sequence: TGCAGCGCCGTCGCCGGCGGTCCCTATGGCTACACCTTC. Protein product: CSAVAGGPYGYTF.